This entry lists 10 T cell receptor beta chains sequenced from one sample in a study of blood T cell repertoires in COVID-19. TCRdb keeps only in-frame clones here, not all; method: immunoSEQ multiplex PCR. The repertoire consists of some 300,000 clones, with roughly 88% occurring once and the leading ten covering more than 6.5%. Sequencing used peripheral blood. These receptors were taken from a woman aged 25-40 years who had recovered from COVID-19.

V usage is TRBV4-3 and J usage is TRBJ1-1, with D uncertain. Trimming stripped 1 base from V and 0 bases from J, with 12 bases between. Germline CDR1 LGHNA, CDR2 YSLEER. This CDR3 spans 16 amino acids. In DNA form, the CDR3 reads TGCGCCAGCAGCCAAGCCGCGGGAGGGCTGAACACTGAAGCTTTCTTT. It yields the protein CASSQAAGGLNTEAFF.

The gene calls are TRBV4-2 and TRBJ2-1, with 10 nucleotides matching TRBD2. The CDR3 spans 15 residues. Germline V gives CDR1 LGHNA, CDR2 YNFKEQ. V was pared by 4 bases and J by 5 bases, with 5 bases of the junction left unmatched. The CDR3 bases are TGTGCCAGCAGCCGTCTAGCGGGGGCCGACAATGAGCAGTTCTTC. Translating it yields CASSRLAGADNEQFF.

The J gene is TRBJ2-1, the V gene TRBV24-1; 9 bases line up with TRBD2. CDR3 length equals 17 residues. Germline V gene sequence: CDR1 KGHDR, CDR2 SFDVKD. The V segment lost 3 bases and the J segment 0 bases; nucleotides outside the gene matches: 5. This chain's CDR3 is CATSDRTSASSYNEQFF. CDR3 in DNA: TGTGCCACCAGTGATCGGACTAGCGCCAGCTCCTACAATGAGCAGTTCTTC.

The rearrangement uses TRBV5-1 and TRBJ2-3, with TRBD2 matching 10 bases. The CDR3 is 15 residues long. The V and J ends lost 4 bases and 3 bases, in that order; junction bases with no gene match: 5. CDR1 is SGHRS, CDR2 YFSETQ, per germline. The CDR3, as DNA: TGCGCCAGCAGCACAGCTAGCGGGGGAACAGATACGCAGTATTTT. Its protein is CASSTASGGTDTQYF.

Of note for this clone: Other DNA sequences in the same sample also yield this CDR3. The genes are TRBV7-2 and TRBJ2-5; 7 bases are shared with TRBD1. Germline trimming cut 5 bases from V and 3 bases from J; bases unmatched to any gene: 3. This CDR3 region has 13 residues. Germline CDR1 and CDR2: SGHTA and FQGNSA. The CDR3 spells CASSRGQEETQYF. Written as DNA, the CDR3 is TGTGCCAGCAGCCGCGGACAGGAAGAGACCCAGTACTTC.

The rearrangement uses TRBV4-2 and TRBJ1-2, with unresolved D. This CDR3 contains 16 residues. The germline CDR1 and CDR2 sequences are LGHNA and YNFKEQ. V was pared by 0 bases and J by 5 bases, with 16 bases between. The CDR3 nucleotides are TGTGCCAGCAGCCAAGATCTCTCCGTCTCCTTTTATGGCTACACCTTC. Translating gives CASSQDLSVSFYGYTF.

This chain uses TRBV5-1 with TRBJ1-1, with no clear D. V lost 3 bases to trimming and J lost 3 bases, with 15 bases between them. From germline, CDR1 is SGHRS and CDR2 YFSETQ. This CDR3 comprises 15 residues. The CDR3 region has the DNA TGCGCCAGCAGCTCGCTCGAAAGAGAGTACACTGAAGCTTTCTTT. Its protein is CASSSLEREYTEAFF. Variable domain in full (rest from reference TRBV5-1 and TRBJ1-1): KAGVTQTPRYLIKTRGQQVTLSCSPISGHRSVSWYQQTPGQGLQFLFEYFSETQRNKGNFPGRFSGRQFSNSRSEMNVSTLELGDSALYLCASSSLEREYTEAFFGQGTRLTVV.

The gene calls are TRBV6-5 and TRBJ1-4; 8 positions agree with TRBD1. The length of the CDR3 is 14 residues. Germline CDR1 and CDR2: MNHEY and SVGAGI. V shed 7 bases, J shed 8 bases, and the junction held 9 bases outside the gene matches. The CDR3 here is CASNHGQGREKLFF. The CDR3 DNA reads as TGTGCCAGCAACCACGGACAGGGTCGAGAAAAACTGTTTTTT.

The chain uses TRBV7-2 and TRBJ2-3; D is unclear. The CDR3 contains 14 residues. Trimming took off 4 bases at V and 5 bases at J, with 13 bases between the two ends. Germline V gene sequence: CDR1 SGHTA, CDR2 FQGNSA. CDR3 sequence reads: CASSSQGVGDTQYF. The CDR3 region has the DNA TGTGCCAGCAGCTCCCAAGGAGTAGGAGATACGCAGTATTTT.

This chain uses TRBV19 with TRBJ1-5; TRBD1 matches at 8 bases. J gave up 5 bases and V 0 bases, and 9 bases lay outside the gene matches. This CDR3 contains 17 residues. Germline assignment: CDR1 LNHDA and CDR2 SQIVND (reference sequence). CDR3 protein: CASSIEGRTGSYQPQHF. The CDR3 DNA sequence: TGTGCCAGTAGTATAGAAGGGCGGACAGGGAGTTATCAGCCCCAGCATTTT. Variable domain in full (rest from reference TRBV19 and TRBJ1-5): DGGITQSPKYLFRKEGQNVTLSCEQNLNHDAMYWYRQDPGQGLRLIYYSQIVNDFQKGDIAEGYSVSREKKESFPLTVTSAQKNPTAFYLCASSIEGRTGSYQPQHFGDGTRLSIL.